This TCR beta chain is from a study of beta chain features in type 1 diabetes. Whole-study results and caveats: The naive, central memory and Treg TCRB repertoires of patients appeared to be more similar to one another than those of healthy donors.

Details on this clone: As yet, its antigen is unknown.

The CDR3 spans 15 residues. Trimming left V 1 base short and J 4 bases short, with 10 bases between. Germline CDR1 is LNHNV and CDR2 is YYDKDF (reference sequence). TCRB transcripts that were expressed got sequenced, as all of the isolated RNA had been reverse transcribed. Assay: immunoSEQ multiplex PCR; the TCRdb copy retains only in-frame clones and omits some. This table holds about 450,000 clones, 9.5% to 12% found once. This sequence was found in a woman under 30 in good health. Material: naive CD4+ T cells from blood. V is TRBV15 and J is TRBJ2-2; the D gene is possibly TRBD2 (5 bases). The CDR3 loop is CATSRGGSGTGELFF. The CDR3 DNA is TGTGCCACCAGCAGAGGCGGGTCGGGCACCGGGGAGCTGTTTTTT.